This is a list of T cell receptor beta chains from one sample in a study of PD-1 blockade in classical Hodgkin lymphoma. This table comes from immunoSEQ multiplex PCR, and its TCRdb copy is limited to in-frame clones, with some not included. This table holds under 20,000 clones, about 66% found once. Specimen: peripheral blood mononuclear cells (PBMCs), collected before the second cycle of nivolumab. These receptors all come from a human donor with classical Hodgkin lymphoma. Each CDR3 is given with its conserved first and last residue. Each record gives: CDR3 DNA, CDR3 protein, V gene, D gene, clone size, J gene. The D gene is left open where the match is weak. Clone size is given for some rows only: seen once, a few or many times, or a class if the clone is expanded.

TGTGCCAGCAGCTTCCTAGCGGGCTACGAGCAGTACTTC,CASSFLAGYEQYF,TRBV7-9,TRBD2,NA,TRBJ2-7
TGTGCCAGCAGTGAACTCGACAGGTCTGGGGCCAACGTCCTGACTTTC,CASSELDRSGANVLTF,TRBV25-1,NA,NA,TRBJ2-6
TGTGCCAGCAGCTTATTCTCGGGGGACACTGAAGCTTTCTTT,CASSLFSGDTEAFF,TRBV7-8,NA,NA,TRBJ1-1
TGTGCCACCAGCAGAGATCGCGGACTCTACGAGCAGTACTTC,CATSRDRGLYEQYF,TRBV15,NA,NA,TRBJ2-7
TGTGCCAGCAGCCGACAGGGCGGAGTTCCTGGGGCCAACGTCCTGACTTTC,CASSRQGGVPGANVLTF,TRBV21-1,NA,medium-sized,TRBJ2-6
TGTGCCAGTAGTATAAGTCAGGGGGTCAACGAGCAGTACTTC,CASSISQGVNEQYF,TRBV19,TRBD1,NA,TRBJ2-7
TGTGCCATCAGGCCGGGACTAGCGGGCGGAGGGGAGACCCAGTACTTC,CAIRPGLAGGGETQYF,TRBV10-3,TRBD2,NA,TRBJ2-5
TGCGCCAGCAGCTTAGGACAGGATACCTCCTACGAGCAGTACTTC,CASSLGQDTSYEQYF,TRBV5-1,TRBD1,once,TRBJ2-7
TGTGCCAGCAGCTTGGAAGGCCTAGAGGGATATGAGCAGTTCTTC,CASSLEGLEGYEQFF,TRBV5-4,NA,NA,TRBJ2-1
TGCAGCGGGGAGACTAGCCTAGAATACAATGAGCAGTTCTTC,CSGETSLEYNEQFF,TRBV29-1,TRBD2,once,TRBJ2-1
TGTGCCAGCAGCCCCGGACAGATTACCTACGAGCAGTACTTC,CASSPGQITYEQYF,TRBV7-9,NA,NA,TRBJ2-7
TGTGCTAGTGGTTTGTCGTGGTTATACTACGAGCAGTACTTC,CASGLSWLYYEQYF,TRBV12-5,NA,NA,TRBJ2-7
TGTGCCAGCAGTGCCGGGACAGAATTCTACGAGCAGTACTTC,CASSAGTEFYEQYF,TRBV27,TRBD1,few,TRBJ2-7
TGTGCCAGCAGCTTTAGACAGGGTGATCATTCACCCCTCCACTTT,CASSFRQGDHSPLHF,TRBV7-2,TRBD1,NA,TRBJ1-6
TGTGCCAGCAGTTATCAAGTCGACACCATATATTTT,CASSYQVDTIYF,TRBV6-5,NA,NA,TRBJ1-3
TGTGCCAGCAGCTTGGCCGGTATTAGCGAGCAGTACTTC,CASSLAGISEQYF,TRBV13,NA,NA,TRBJ2-7
TGTGCCAGCAGCCCACGGACAGGCTACGAGCAGTACTTC,CASSPRTGYEQYF,TRBV11-3,TRBD1,NA,TRBJ2-7
TGCAGCGTTGAAGACAGGGGCTCGAGCTCCTACGAGCAGTACTTC,CSVEDRGSSSYEQYF,TRBV29-1,NA,NA,TRBJ2-7
TGTGCCAGCAGCACGGGGCCCCAGCCCCAGCATTTT,CASSTGPQPQHF,TRBV27,NA,few,TRBJ1-5
TGTGCCAGCAGCCAAGATTTTGAGTACGAGCAGTACTTC,CASSQDFEYEQYF,TRBV5-5,NA,NA,TRBJ2-7
TGTGCCAGCAGCTCCGAGGGCCGCTGGCGGGAAGGGACAGATACGCAGTATTTT,CASSSEGRWREGTDTQYF,TRBV28,NA,NA,TRBJ2-3
TGTGCCAGCAGTGATAGTAGCGTGGTGGGATTCAATGAGCAGTTCTTC,CASSDSSVVGFNEQFF,TRBV6-1,NA,NA,TRBJ2-1
TGTGCCAGCAGCGTTAATGCTGGAAACACCATATATTTT,CASSVNAGNTIYF,TRBV9,NA,NA,TRBJ1-3
TGTGCCAGCAGCCTCCGGAGAACAGCCTACGAGCAGTACTTC,CASSLRRTAYEQYF,TRBV7-8,NA,NA,TRBJ2-7
TGTGCCAGCAGCTTGGTGGGGGAGGGGAACACTGAAGCTTTCTTT,CASSLVGEGNTEAFF,TRBV5-6,NA,NA,TRBJ1-1
TGCGCCAGCAGCGAGGGACCCGTGTTCTACGAGCAGTACTTC,CASSEGPVFYEQYF,TRBV4-1,NA,NA,TRBJ2-7
TGTGCCAGCAGCCCGGGGACACTATCGAACACCGGGGAGCTGTTTTTT,CASSPGTLSNTGELFF,TRBV28,NA,NA,TRBJ2-2
TGTGCCAGCAGCTTAGGAGCAGGACAGCATCAGCCCCAGCATTTT,CASSLGAGQHQPQHF,TRBV7-2,NA,NA,TRBJ1-5
TGTGCCAGCAGCTTGGACTATCATGAGCAGTTCTTC,CASSLDYHEQFF,TRBV5-8,NA,once,TRBJ2-1
TGTGCCAGCAGCTTAGGGGCAGGGGGCTCTGGGGCCAACGTCCTGACTTTC,CASSLGAGGSGANVLTF,TRBV11-2,TRBD1,NA,TRBJ2-6
TGTGCCTGGAGTGTACTGCACGCCTATCCCCCATCCGAGCAGTACTTC,CAWSVLHAYPPSEQYF,TRBV30,NA,NA,TRBJ2-7
TGTGCCAGCAGCCCGAGTGGCACTTTCTCCTACGAGCAGTACTTC,CASSPSGTFSYEQYF,TRBV7-2,NA,few,TRBJ2-7
TGCGCCAGCAGCTTGGATCCAGACAATGAGCAGTTCTTC,CASSLDPDNEQFF,TRBV5-1,NA,few,TRBJ2-1
TGTGCCAGCAGCTTATCCAGGAATTCCTACAATGAGCAGTTCTTC,CASSLSRNSYNEQFF,TRBV7-9,NA,few,TRBJ2-1
TGTGCCAGCAGCTTAGGCGGGACAGAGGCTTTTAATGAAAAACTGTTTTTT,CASSLGGTEAFNEKLFF,TRBV7-9,TRBD1,NA,TRBJ1-4
TGCGCCAGCAGCTTGGCGGGACAGGGGAGGGCTGAAGCTTTCTTT,CASSLAGQGRAEAFF,TRBV5-1,TRBD1,NA,TRBJ1-1
TGTGCCATCAAATCAAGCGGAGAGCGGGGATACAATGAGCAGTTCTTC,CAIKSSGERGYNEQFF,TRBV10-3,TRBD2,once,TRBJ2-1
TGCGCCAGCAGCCAATCTAGCGCTTATGAGCAGTTCTTC,CASSQSSAYEQFF,TRBV4-1,NA,NA,TRBJ2-1
TGTGCCATCAGTGACGGGGGTCAAGAGACCCAGTACTTC,CAISDGGQETQYF,TRBV10-3,NA,NA,TRBJ2-5
TGTGCCAGCAGTGAGCCGGGACAGGGGGTTCGGGAGACCCAGTACTTC,CASSEPGQGVRETQYF,TRBV6-1,TRBD1,NA,TRBJ2-5
TGCGCCAGCAGCTTGTGGGGGACAGGTGAAAAACTGTTTTTT,CASSLWGTGEKLFF,TRBV5-1,TRBD1,NA,TRBJ1-4
TGCGCCAGCAGCCCGGTTGGGGACGGGCTGCGTGGCTACACCTTC,CASSPVGDGLRGYTF,TRBV4-1,NA,NA,TRBJ1-2
TGTGCCAGCAGCTTAGGAGCGGGGAACGACTACGAGCAGTACTTC,CASSLGAGNDYEQYF,TRBV7-3,TRBD2,NA,TRBJ2-7
TGCAGCGTTGACGAAGGGGCTTACGAGCAGTACTTC,CSVDEGAYEQYF,TRBV29-1,NA,NA,TRBJ2-7
TGCGCCAGCAGCCAAGTGTCGTGGGGTTTCGCGAACACCGGGGAGCTGTTTTTT,CASSQVSWGFANTGELFF,TRBV4-1,NA,few,TRBJ2-2
TGTGCCAGCACCTTTGGCCCGGGGTATTCACCCCTCCACTTT,CASTFGPGYSPLHF,TRBV27,NA,few,TRBJ1-6
TGTGCCAGCAGCGTAGGGCCCATCCCGGGACAGGGTACAAATGAGCAGTTCTTC,CASSVGPIPGQGTNEQFF,TRBV9,TRBD1,NA,TRBJ2-1
TGTGCCAGCTCACCAGACAGGTACGACTACAATGAGCAGTTCTTC,CASSPDRYDYNEQFF,TRBV18,NA,once,TRBJ2-1
TGCGCCAGCAGCTTGGTTCGGGGAGGTCGCGAAGCTTTCTTT,CASSLVRGGREAFF,TRBV5-1,NA,NA,TRBJ1-1
TGTGCCAGCAGTTTCAGAACGGGAGAAGGCGAGCAGTACTTC,CASSFRTGEGEQYF,TRBV27,NA,NA,TRBJ2-7
TGTGCCAGCATCGACCAACAGGGGGCGGTGGGCTACACCTTC,CASIDQQGAVGYTF,TRBV2,TRBD1,NA,TRBJ1-2
TGTGCCAGTAGTATGCGGCAGGGGGCTCTTTCACCCCTCCACTTT,CASSMRQGALSPLHF,TRBV19,TRBD1,NA,TRBJ1-6
TGTGCCAGCAGCAAACAGGGGAATGAAAAACTGTTTTTT,CASSKQGNEKLFF,TRBV7-2,TRBD1,NA,TRBJ1-4
TGTGCCAGCAGTCCGACAGGGGGGGATTCACCCCTCCACTTT,CASSPTGGDSPLHF,TRBV25-1,TRBD1,NA,TRBJ1-6
TGTGCCAGCAGCCCTGGGACAGGGGACGCCTACGAGCAGTACTTC,CASSPGTGDAYEQYF,TRBV11-3,TRBD1,few,TRBJ2-7
TGTGCTAGCAGCCTGACTAGCGCTTCCCACGAGCAGTACTTC,CASSLTSASHEQYF,TRBV7-7,TRBD2,NA,TRBJ2-7
TGTGCCAGTAGTAAGGTACCAGGGTCGAATCAGCCCCAGCATTTT,CASSKVPGSNQPQHF,TRBV19,NA,medium-sized,TRBJ1-5
TGTGCCAGCAGTGACTCGAGACAGAGAGATCAGCCCCAGCATTTT,CASSDSRQRDQPQHF,TRBV6-4,NA,NA,TRBJ1-5
TGTGCCAGCAGTCCGCAGGGACAGCTCCACGACAATGAGCAGTTCTTC,CASSPQGQLHDNEQFF,TRBV27,TRBD1,NA,TRBJ2-1
TGTGCCAGTAGTGACCCGGTAAGCGGGAGCCACGAGCAGTACTTC,CASSDPVSGSHEQYF,TRBV19,TRBD2,medium-sized,TRBJ2-7